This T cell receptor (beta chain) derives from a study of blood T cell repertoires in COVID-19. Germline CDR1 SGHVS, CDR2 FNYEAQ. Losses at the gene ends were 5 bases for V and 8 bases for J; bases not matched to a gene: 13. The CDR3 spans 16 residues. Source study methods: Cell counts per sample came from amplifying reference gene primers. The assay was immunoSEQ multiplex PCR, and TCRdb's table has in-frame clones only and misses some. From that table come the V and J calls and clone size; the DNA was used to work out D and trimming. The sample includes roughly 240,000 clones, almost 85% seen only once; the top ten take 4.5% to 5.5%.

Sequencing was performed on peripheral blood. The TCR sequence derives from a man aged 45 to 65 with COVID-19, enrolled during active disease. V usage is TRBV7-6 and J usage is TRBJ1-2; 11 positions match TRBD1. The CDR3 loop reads CASSPRQGQGDWGYTF. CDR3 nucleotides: TGTGCCAGCAGCCCCCGACAGGGACAGGGGGATTGGGGCTACACCTTC.